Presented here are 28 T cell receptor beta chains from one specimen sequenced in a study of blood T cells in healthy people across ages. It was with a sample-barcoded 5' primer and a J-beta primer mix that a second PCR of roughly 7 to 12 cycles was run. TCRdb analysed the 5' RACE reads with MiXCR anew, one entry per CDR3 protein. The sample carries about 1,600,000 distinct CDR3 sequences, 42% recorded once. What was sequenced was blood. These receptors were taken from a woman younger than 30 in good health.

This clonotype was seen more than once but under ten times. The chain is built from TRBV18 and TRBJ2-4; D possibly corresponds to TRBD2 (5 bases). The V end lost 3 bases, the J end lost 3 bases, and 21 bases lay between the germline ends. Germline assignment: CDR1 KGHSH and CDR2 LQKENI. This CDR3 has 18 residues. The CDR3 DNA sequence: TGTGCCAGCTCACCGACCTTTTCGGGAAGCGGTGGCAAAAACATTCAGTACTTC. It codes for CASSPTFSGSGGKNIQYF.

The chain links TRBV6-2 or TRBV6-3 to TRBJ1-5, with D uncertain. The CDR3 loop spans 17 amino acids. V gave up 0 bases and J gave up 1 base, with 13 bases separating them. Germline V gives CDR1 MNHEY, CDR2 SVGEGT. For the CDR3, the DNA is TGTGCCAGCAGTTACTCGGCCCTGGGATTGAGCAATCAGCCCCAGCATTTT. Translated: CASSYSALGLSNQPQHF.

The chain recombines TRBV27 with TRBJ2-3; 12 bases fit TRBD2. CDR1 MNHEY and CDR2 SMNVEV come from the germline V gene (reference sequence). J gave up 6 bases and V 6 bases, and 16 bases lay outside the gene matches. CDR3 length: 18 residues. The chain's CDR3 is CASSPLGLAGGPRDTQYF. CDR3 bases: TGTGCCAGCAGCCCCCTAGGGCTAGCGGGAGGGCCGCGGGATACGCAGTATTTT.

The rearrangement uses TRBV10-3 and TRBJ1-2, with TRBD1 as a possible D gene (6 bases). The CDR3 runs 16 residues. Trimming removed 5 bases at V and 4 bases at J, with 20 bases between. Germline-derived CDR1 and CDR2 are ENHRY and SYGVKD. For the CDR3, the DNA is TGTGCCATCAGTCCTCGGCCGGGGGCCGAGGGCTATGGCTACACCTTC. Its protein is CAISPRPGAEGYGYTF.

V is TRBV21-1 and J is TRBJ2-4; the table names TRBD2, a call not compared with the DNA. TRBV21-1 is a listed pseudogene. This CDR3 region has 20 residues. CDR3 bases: TGTGCCAGCAGCCCTCTCCTTGGGACTAGCGGGCTCATAGCCAAAAACATTCAGTACTTC. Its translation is CASSPLLGTSGLIAKNIQYF.

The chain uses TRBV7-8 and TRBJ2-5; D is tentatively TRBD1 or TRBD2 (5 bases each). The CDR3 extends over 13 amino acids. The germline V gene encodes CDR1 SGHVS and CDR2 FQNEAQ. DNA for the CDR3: TGTGGGGTCCGGGGCGGACTCCAAGAGACCCAGTACTTC. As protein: CGVRGGLQETQYF.

CDR3 coding DNA: TGTGCCAGCTCACCACTTGGGACAGGCCTAAACTACGAGCAGTACTTC. Translation gives CASSPLGTGLNYEQYF. This chain connects TRBV18 to TRBJ2-7, with TRBD1 identical over 8 bases. The CDR3 covers 16 residues. The V and J ends lost 1 base and 3 bases, in that order; junction bases with no gene match: 8. Germline V gene sequence: CDR1 KGHSH, CDR2 LQKENI.

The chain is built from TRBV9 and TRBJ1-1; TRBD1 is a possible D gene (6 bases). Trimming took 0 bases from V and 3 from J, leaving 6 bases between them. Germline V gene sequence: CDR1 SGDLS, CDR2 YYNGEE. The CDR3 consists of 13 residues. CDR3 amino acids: CASSVDRDTEAFF. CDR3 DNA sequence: TGTGCCAGCAGCGTAGACAGGGACACTGAAGCTTTCTTT. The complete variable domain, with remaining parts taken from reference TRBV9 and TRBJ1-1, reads DSGVTQTPKHLITATGQRVTLRCSPRSGDLSVYWYQQSLDQGLQFLIQYYNGEERAKGNILERFSAQQFPDLHSELNLSSLELGDSALYFCASSVDRDTEAFFGQGTRLTVV.

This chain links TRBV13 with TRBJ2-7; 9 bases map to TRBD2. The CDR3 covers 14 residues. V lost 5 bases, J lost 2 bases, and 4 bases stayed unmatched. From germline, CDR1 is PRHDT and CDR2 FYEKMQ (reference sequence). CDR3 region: CASSPSGTTYEQYF. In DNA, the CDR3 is TGTGCCAGCAGCCCTAGCGGGACAACCTACGAGCAGTACTTC. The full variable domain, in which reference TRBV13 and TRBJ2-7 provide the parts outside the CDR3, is AAGVIQSPRHLIKEKRETATLKCYPIPRHDTVYWYQQGPGQDPQFLISFYEKMQSDKGSIPDRFSAQQFSDYHSELNMSSLELGDSALYFCASSPSGTTYEQYFGPGTRLTVT.

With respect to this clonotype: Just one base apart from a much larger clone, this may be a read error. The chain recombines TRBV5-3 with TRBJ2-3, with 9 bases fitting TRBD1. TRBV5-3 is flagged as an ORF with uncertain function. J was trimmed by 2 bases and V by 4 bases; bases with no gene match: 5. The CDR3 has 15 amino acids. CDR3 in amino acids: CARSPGTGTTDTQYF. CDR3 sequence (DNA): TGTGCCAGAAGCCCCGGGACAGGGACCACAGATACGCAGTATTTT.

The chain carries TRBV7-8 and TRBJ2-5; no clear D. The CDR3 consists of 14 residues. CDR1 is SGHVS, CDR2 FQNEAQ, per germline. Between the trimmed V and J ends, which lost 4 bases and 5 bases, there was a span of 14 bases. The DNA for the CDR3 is TGTGCCAGCAGCTCCCGCCCGGCGGAGGAGACCCAGTACTTC. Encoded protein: CASSSRPAEETQYF.

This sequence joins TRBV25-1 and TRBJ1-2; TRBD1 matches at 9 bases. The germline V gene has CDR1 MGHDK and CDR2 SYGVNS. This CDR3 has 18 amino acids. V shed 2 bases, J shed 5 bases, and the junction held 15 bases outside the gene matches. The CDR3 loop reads CASSESPARSDRGYGYTF. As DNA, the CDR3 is TGTGCCAGCAGTGAAAGCCCGGCGCGATCCGACAGGGGGTATGGCTACACCTTC.

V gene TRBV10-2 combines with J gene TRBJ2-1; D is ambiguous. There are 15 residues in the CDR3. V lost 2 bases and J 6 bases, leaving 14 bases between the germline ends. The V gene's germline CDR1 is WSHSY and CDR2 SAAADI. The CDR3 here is CASSELATASNEQFF. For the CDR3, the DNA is TGCGCCAGCAGTGAGCTGGCAACTGCTTCCAATGAGCAGTTCTTC.

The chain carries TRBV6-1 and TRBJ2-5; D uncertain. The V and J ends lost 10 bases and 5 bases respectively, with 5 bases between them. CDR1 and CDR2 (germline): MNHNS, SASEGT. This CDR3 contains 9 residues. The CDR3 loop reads CATSETQYF. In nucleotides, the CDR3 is TGTGCCACTTCGGAGACCCAGTACTTC.

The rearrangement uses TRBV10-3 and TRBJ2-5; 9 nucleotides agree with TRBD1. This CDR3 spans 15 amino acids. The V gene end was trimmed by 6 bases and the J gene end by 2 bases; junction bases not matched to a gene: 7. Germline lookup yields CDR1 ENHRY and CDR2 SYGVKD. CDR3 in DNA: TGTGCCATCAGATCAGACAGGGGGAGTCAAGAGACCCAGTACTTC. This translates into CAIRSDRGSQETQYF.

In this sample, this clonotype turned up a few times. This chain's CDR3 is CASSLVEAGSSWTVEDTQYF. The CDR3 nucleotides are TGTGCCAGCAGCCTAGTCGAAGCGGGATCGTCGTGGACCGTCGAGGATACGCAGTATTTT. The J gene is TRBJ2-3, the V gene TRBV11-1; 7 bases fit TRBD2. CDR3 length: 20 residues. The germline V gene has CDR1 SGHAT and CDR2 FQDESV (reference sequence). J was trimmed by 6 bases and V by 5 bases; bases with no gene match: 26.

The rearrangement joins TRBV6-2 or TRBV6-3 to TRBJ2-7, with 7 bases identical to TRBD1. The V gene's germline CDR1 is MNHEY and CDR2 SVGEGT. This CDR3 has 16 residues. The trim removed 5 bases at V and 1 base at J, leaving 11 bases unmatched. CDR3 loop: CASSLPADRPSYEQYF. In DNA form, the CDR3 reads TGTGCCAGCAGTCTCCCCGCGGACAGGCCTTCCTACGAGCAGTACTTC.

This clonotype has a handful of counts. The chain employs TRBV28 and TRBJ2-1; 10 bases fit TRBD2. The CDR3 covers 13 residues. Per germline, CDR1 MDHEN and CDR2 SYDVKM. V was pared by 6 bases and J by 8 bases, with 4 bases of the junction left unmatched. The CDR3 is CASSTSGNHEQFF. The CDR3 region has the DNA TGTGCCAGCAGCACTAGCGGGAATCATGAGCAGTTCTTC.

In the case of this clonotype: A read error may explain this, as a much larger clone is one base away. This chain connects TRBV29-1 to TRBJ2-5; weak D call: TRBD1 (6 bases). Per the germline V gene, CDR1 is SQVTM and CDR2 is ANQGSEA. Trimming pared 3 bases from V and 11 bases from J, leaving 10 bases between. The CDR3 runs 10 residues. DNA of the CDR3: TGCAGCGTTGAGGTACAGGGTCAGTACTTC. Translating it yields CSVEVQGQYF.

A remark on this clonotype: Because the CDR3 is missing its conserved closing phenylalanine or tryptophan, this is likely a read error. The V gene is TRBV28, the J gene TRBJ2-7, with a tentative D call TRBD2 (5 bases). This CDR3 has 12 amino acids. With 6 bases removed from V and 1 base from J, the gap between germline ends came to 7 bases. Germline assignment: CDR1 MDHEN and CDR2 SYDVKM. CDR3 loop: CASSRGSYEQYL. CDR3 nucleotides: TGTGCCAGCAGCCGGGGATCCTACGAGCAGTACTTA.

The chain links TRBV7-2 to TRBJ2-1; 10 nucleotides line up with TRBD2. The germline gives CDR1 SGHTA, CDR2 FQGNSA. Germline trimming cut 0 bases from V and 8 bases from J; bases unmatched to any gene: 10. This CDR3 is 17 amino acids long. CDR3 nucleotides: TGTGCCAGCAGCTTAGCGTCTAGCGGGAGAGTCGGATATGAGCAGTTCTTC. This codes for CASSLASSGRVGYEQFF.

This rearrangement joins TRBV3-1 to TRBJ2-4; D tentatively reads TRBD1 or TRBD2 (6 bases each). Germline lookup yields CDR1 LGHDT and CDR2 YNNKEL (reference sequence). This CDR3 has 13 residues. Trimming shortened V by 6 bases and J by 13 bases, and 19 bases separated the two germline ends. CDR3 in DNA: TGTGCCAGCAGGTACAGGGATTCGGGGGAGCAGTACTTC. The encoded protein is CASRYRDSGEQYF.

The CDR3 bases are TGCAGTGCTAGAGGCGGACTCGATGAAAAACTGTTTTTT. Protein: CSARGGLDEKLFF. The V and J genes are TRBV20-1 and TRBJ1-4; D is undetermined. The CDR3 extends over 13 amino acids. Germline CDR1 and CDR2: DFQATT and SNEGSKA (reference sequence). V lost 1 base to trimming and J lost 6 bases, with 9 bases between them.

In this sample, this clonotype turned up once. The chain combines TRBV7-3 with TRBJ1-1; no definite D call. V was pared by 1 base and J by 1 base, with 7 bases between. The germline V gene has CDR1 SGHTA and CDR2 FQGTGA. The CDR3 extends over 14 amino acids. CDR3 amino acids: CASSLRSSNTEAFF. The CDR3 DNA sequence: TGTGCCAGCAGCTTAAGAAGCTCGAACACTGAAGCTTTCTTT.

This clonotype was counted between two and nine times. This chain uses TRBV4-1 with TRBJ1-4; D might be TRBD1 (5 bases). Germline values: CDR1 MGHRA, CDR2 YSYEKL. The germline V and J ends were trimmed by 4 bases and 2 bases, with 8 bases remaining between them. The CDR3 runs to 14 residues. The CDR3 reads CASSRAGTNEKLFF. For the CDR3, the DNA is TGCGCCAGCAGCCGGGCAGGGACTAATGAAAAACTGTTTTTT.

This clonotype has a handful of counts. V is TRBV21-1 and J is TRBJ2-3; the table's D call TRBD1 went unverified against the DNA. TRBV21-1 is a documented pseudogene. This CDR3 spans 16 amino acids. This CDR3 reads CASRGAGTGGADTQYF. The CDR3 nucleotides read TGTGCCAGCAGAGGCGCCGGGACAGGGGGCGCAGATACGCAGTATTTT.

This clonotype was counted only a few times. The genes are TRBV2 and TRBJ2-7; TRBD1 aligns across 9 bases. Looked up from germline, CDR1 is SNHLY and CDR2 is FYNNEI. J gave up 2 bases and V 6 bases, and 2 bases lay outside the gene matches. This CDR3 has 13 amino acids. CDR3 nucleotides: TGTGCCAGCAGGAACAGGGGGCCCTACGAGCAGTACTTC. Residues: CASRNRGPYEQYF.

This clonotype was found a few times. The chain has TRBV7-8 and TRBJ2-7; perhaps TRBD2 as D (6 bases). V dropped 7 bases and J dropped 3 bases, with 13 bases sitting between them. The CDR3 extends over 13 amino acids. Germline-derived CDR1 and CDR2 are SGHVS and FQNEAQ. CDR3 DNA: TGTGCCAGCACCATTAGGGGAGGCTACGAGCAGTACTTC. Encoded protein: CASTIRGGYEQYF.